This T cell receptor beta chain appears in the sequencing data of a study of blood T cell repertoires in COVID-19. The assay was immunoSEQ multiplex PCR, and TCRdb's table has in-frame clones only and misses some. The sample consists of 200,000 to 300,000 clones, 82% of them appearing once. Trimming removed 4 bases at V and 6 bases at J, with 19 bases between. The CDR3 runs to 16 residues. CDR1 SGDLS and CDR2 YYNGEE come from the germline V gene. The sequenced sample was peripheral blood. The V gene is TRBV9, the J gene TRBJ2-2; D possibly corresponds to TRBD2 (7 bases). This receptor was identified in a woman of 80 years or more with acute or convalescent COVID-19. The CDR3 reads CASSRRLAEGAGELFF. CDR3 coding DNA: TGTGCCAGCAGCCGGCGGCTAGCGGAGGGGGCCGGGGAGCTGTTTTTT. Full variable domain (outside the CDR3, taken from reference TRBV9 and TRBJ2-2): DSGVTQTPKHLITATGQRVTLRCSPRSGDLSVYWYQQSLDQGLQFLIQYYNGEERAKGNILERFSAQQFPDLHSELNLSSLELGDSALYFCASSRRLAEGAGELFFGEGSRLTVL.